The following is a TCR beta chain sequence with its context. It was roughly 99,000 TCR templates that were assayed per sample. Libraries were prepared by immunoSEQ multiplex PCR; TCRdb keeps only in-frame clonotypes and omits some of them. Of around 100,000 clones listed, around 93% were seen once; the top ten hold 1% to 1.5%. CDR3 length: 13 residues. Unmatched junction bases numbered 6, after V lost 7 bases and J lost 7 bases. Germline V gene data show CDR1 as MNHNS and CDR2 as SASEGT. The data originate from a study of siplizumab effects on memory and regulatory T cells. The sequence derives from a human donor in good health. This chain uses TRBV6-1 with TRBJ2-2; 7 bases are shared with TRBD1. The sample was non-Treg CD4+ T cells sorted from blood. CDR3 nucleotide sequence: TGTGCCAGCAAAAAGGGGGCGAGCGGGGAGCTGTTTTTT. Translation: CASKKGASGELFF.